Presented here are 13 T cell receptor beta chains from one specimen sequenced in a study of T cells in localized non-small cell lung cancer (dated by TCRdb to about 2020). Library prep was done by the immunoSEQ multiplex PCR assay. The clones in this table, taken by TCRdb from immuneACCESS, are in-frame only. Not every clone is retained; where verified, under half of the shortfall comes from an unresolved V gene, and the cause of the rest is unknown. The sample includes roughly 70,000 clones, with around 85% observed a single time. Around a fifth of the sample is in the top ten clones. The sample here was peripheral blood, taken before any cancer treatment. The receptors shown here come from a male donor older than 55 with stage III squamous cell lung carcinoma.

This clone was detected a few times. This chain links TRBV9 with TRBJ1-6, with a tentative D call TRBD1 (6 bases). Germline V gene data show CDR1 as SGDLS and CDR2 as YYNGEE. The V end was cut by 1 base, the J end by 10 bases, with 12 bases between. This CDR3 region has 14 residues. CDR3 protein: CASSVSSRGSPLHF. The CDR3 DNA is TGTGCCAGCAGCGTAAGTTCCAGGGGATCACCCCTCCACTTT.

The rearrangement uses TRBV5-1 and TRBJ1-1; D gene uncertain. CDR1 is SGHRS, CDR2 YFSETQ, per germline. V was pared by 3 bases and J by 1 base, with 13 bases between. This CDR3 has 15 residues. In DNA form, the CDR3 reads TGCGCCAGCAGCTCCTCCCCGGACGGGAACACTGAAGCTTTCTTT. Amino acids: CASSSSPDGNTEAFF. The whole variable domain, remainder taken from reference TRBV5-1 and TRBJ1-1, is KAGVTQTPRYLIKTRGQQVTLSCSPISGHRSVSWYQQTPGQGLQFLFEYFSETQRNKGNFPGRFSGRQFSNSRSEMNVSTLELGDSALYLCASSSSPDGNTEAFFGQGTRLTVV.

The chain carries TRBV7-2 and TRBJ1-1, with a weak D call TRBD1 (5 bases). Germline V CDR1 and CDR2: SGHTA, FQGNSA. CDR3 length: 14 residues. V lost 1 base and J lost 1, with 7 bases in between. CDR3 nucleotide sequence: TGTGCCAGCAGCTTAGGGGGACCGAACACTGAAGCTTTCTTT. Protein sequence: CASSLGGPNTEAFF.

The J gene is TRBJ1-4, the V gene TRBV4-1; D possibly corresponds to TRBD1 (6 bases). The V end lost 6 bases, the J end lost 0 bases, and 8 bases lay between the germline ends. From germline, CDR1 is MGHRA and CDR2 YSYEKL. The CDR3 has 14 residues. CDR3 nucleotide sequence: TGCGCCAGCAGGACAGGCTCAACTAATGAAAAACTGTTTTTT. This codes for CASRTGSTNEKLFF.

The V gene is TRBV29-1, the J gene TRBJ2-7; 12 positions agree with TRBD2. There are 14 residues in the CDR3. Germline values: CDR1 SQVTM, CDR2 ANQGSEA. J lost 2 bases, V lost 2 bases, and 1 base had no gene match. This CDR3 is CSVERLAGAYEQYF. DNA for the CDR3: TGCAGCGTTGAAAGACTAGCGGGGGCCTACGAGCAGTACTTC.

The CDR3 DNA follows: TGTGCCATCAGTAGGGCAGGGGATGCCAAAAACATTCAGTACTTC. Its translation is CAISRAGDAKNIQYF. The rearrangement joins TRBV10-3 to TRBJ2-4, with a possible D match to TRBD1 (6 bases). V lost 5 bases to trimming and J lost 1 base, with 12 bases between them. The CDR3 totals 15 residues. Looked up from germline, CDR1 is ENHRY and CDR2 is SYGVKD.

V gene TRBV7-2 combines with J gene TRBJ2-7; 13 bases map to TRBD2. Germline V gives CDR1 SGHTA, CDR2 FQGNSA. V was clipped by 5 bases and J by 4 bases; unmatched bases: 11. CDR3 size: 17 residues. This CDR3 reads CASSRYTLAGGRYEQYF. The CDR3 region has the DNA TGTGCCAGCAGCCGATACACACTAGCGGGGGGGCGGTACGAGCAGTACTTC.

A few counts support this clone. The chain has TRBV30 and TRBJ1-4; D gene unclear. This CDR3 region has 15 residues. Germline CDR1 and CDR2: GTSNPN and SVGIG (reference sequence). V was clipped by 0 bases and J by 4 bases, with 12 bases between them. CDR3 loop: CAWSVPGGLNEKLFF. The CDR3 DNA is TGTGCCTGGAGTGTACCTGGCGGACTTAATGAAAAACTGTTTTTT. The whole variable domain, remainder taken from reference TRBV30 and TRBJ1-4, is SQTIHQWPATLVQPVGSPLSLECTVEGTSNPNLYWYRQAAGRGLQLLFYSVGIGQISSEVPQNLSASRPQDRQFILSSKKLLLSDSGFYLCAWSVPGGLNEKLFFGSGTQLSVL.

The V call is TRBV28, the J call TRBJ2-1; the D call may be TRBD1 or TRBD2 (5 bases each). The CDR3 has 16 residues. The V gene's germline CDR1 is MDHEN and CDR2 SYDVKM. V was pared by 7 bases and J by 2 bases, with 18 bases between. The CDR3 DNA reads TGTGCCAGCACCCACACCTCCGGGGCTACCTACAATGAGCAGTTCTTC. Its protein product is CASTHTSGATYNEQFF. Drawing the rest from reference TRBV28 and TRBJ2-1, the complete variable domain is DVKVTQSSRYLVKRTGEKVFLECVQDMDHENMFWYRQDPGLGLRLIYFSYDVKMKEKGDIPEGYSVSREKKERFSLILESASTNQTSMYLCASTHTSGATYNEQFFGPGTRLTVL.

This CDR3 reads CASSPRRAGVKETQYF. DNA for the CDR3: TGTGCCAGCTCACCACGACGAGCGGGGGTCAAAGAGACCCAGTACTTC. The chain has TRBV18 and TRBJ2-5; TRBD2 matches at 8 bases. J lost 3 bases, V lost 1 base, and 7 bases had no gene match. This CDR3 is built from 16 residues. CDR1 is KGHSH and CDR2 is LQKENI in the germline V gene.

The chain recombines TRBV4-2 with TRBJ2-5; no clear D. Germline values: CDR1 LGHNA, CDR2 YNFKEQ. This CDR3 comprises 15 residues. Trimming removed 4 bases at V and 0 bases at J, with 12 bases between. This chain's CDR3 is CASSPSGEYQETQYF. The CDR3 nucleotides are TGTGCCAGCAGCCCCTCAGGCGAGTACCAAGAGACCCAGTACTTC.

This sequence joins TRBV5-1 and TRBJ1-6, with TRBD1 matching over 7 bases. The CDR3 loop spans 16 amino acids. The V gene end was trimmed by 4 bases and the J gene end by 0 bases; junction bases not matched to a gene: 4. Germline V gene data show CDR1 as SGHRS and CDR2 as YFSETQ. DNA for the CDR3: TGCGCCAGCAGCACGACAGGGAGCTCCTATAATTCACCCCTCCACTTT. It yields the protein CASSTTGSSYNSPLHF.

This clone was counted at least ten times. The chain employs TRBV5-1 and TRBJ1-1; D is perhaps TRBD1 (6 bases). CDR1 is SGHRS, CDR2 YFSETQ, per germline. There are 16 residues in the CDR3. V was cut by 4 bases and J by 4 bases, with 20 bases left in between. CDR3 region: CASSENPTGLSTEAFF. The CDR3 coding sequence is TGCGCCAGCAGCGAGAACCCAACAGGGCTGAGCACTGAAGCTTTCTTT.